This T cell receptor (beta chain) is from a study of CD8 T cells in Susac syndrome. Random hexamers primed reverse transcription of about 0.45 to 1 ug RNA. TCRdb re-called the immunoSEQ multiplex PCR reads with MiXCR, one entry per CDR3 protein. The sample has fewer than 350,000 distinct CDR3 sequences, approximately 85% seen once. V shed 0 bases and J shed 1 base, with 10 bases lying between them. Germline V CDR1 and CDR2: SGHRS, YFSETQ. This CDR3 has 15 amino acids. Material for sequencing was CD8+ T cells from PBMCs. This clonotype was obtained from a human donor with multiple sclerosis. V gene TRBV5-1 combines with J gene TRBJ1-1, with D perhaps matching TRBD1 (5 bases). CDR3 loop: CASSLGGFKNTEAFF. The CDR3 bases are TGCGCCAGCAGCTTGGGGGGGTTCAAGAACACTGAAGCTTTCTTT.